This T cell receptor (beta chain) was obtained from a study of T cell changes during pregnancy in multiple sclerosis. Germline V gives CDR1 GTSNPN, CDR2 SVGIG (reference sequence). The CDR3 is made up of 12 amino acids. The V end was cut by 4 bases, the J end by 4 bases, with 8 bases between. Method: immunoSEQ multiplex PCR; TCRdb's copy keeps in-frame clones and lacks some. The profile shows 100,000 or so clones, about 93% of them singletons. The sequences come from peripheral blood, collected in the first trimester of pregnancy. The V gene is TRBV30, the J gene TRBJ1-5; D possibly corresponds to TRBD1 (6 bases). This TCR came from a female donor with multiple sclerosis, enrolled in a pregnancy study. The chain's CDR3 is CAWNRANQPQHF. The CDR3 nucleotides are TGTGCCTGGAACAGGGCAAATCAGCCCCAGCATTTT.